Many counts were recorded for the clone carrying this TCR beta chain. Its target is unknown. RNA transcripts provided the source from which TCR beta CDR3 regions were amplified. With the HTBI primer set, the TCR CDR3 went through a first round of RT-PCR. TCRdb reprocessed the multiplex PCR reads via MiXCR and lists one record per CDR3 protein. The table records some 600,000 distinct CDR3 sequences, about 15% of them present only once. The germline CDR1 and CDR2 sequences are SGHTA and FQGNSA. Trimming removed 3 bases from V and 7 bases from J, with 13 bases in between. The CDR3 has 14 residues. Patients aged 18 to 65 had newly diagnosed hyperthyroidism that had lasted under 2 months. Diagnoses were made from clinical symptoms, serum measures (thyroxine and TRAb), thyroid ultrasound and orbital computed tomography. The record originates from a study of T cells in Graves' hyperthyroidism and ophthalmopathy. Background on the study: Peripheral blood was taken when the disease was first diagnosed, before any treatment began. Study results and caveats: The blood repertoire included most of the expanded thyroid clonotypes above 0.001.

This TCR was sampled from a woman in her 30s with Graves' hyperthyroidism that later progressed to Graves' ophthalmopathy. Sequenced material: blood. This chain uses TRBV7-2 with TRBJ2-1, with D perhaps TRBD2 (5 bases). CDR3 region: CASSLEWSGNEQFF. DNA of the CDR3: TGTGCCAGCAGCTTGGAGTGGTCGGGGAATGAGCAGTTCTTC.